Below are 2 T cell receptor beta chains sequenced from a single sample in a study of cytomegalovirus exposure and HLA in healthy donors. PCR primers comprised 60 Vbeta and 13 Jbeta primers. Only in-frame clones appear in the TCRdb table, and some are missing; sequencing was by immunoSEQ multiplex PCR. This table has approximately 300,000 clones, under 90% appearing once. Source material: PBMCs. The receptor source for this set is a girl aged 2 to 10 in good health and CMV-seronegative.

V gene TRBV11-2 combines with J gene TRBJ2-5; no reliable D call. The J call could be wrong; TRBJ2-7 is a better fit for the DNA end. The CDR3 is 12 residues long. From germline, CDR1 is SGHAT and CDR2 FQNNGV. This CDR3 reads CASSTSSYEQYF. CDR3 bases: TGTGCCAGCAGCACGAGCTCCTACGAGCAGTACTTC.

The CDR3, as DNA: TGTGCCAGCAGAGGACAGGGGGCTGTGGGTGGCTACACCTTC. Amino acids: CASRGQGAVGGYTF. This chain links TRBV6-5 with TRBJ1-2, with TRBD1 matching over 11 bases. Losses at the gene ends were 6 bases for V and 7 bases for J; bases not matched to a gene: 7. This CDR3 region has 14 residues. Germline V gives CDR1 MNHEY, CDR2 SVGAGI.